Below are 4 T cell receptor beta chains sequenced from a single sample in a study of T cell responses to AZD1222 COVID-19 vaccine. Sequencing was performed with immunoSEQ multiplex PCR; in TCRdb, only in-frame clones are kept and a portion is missing. The sample consists of tens of thousands of clones, 70% to 80% of them appearing once. This sample comprised peripheral blood, obtained on day 0 of AZD1222 vaccination. These receptors originate from an adult in good health.

The V gene is TRBV4-2, the J gene TRBJ2-7, with 16 bases identical to TRBD2. The CDR3 is 19 residues long. Looked up from germline, CDR1 is LGHNA and CDR2 is YNFKEQ. With V trimmed by 3 bases and J by 5 bases, 13 bases remained unmatched. The CDR3: CASSQSPGLAGGPFHEQYF. CDR3 DNA sequence: TGTGCCAGCAGCCAGAGCCCGGGACTAGCGGGAGGGCCGTTCCACGAGCAGTACTTC.

The chain has TRBV2 and TRBJ1-4; D is unclear. V dropped 4 bases and J dropped 4 bases, with 13 bases sitting between them. The CDR3 totals 15 residues. From germline, CDR1 is SNHLY and CDR2 FYNNEI. The CDR3 nucleotides are TGTGCCAGCAGTGGTCCACCTGAGGGTAATGAAAAACTGTTTTTT. It codes for CASSGPPEGNEKLFF. Drawing the rest from reference TRBV2 and TRBJ1-4, the complete variable domain is EPEVTQTPSHQVTQMGQEVILRCVPISNHLYFYWYRQILGQKVEFLVSFYNNEISEKSEIFDDQFSVERPDGSNFTLKIRSTKLEDSAMYFCASSGPPEGNEKLFFGSGTQLSVL.

This sequence joins TRBV9 and TRBJ2-1; D not certain. Trimming took 0 bases from V and 7 from J, leaving 11 bases between them. Germline lookup yields CDR1 SGDLS and CDR2 YYNGEE. This CDR3 has 14 residues. The CDR3 reads CASSVEYRTNEQFF. As DNA, the CDR3 is TGTGCCAGCAGCGTAGAGTACCGAACTAATGAGCAGTTCTTC.

V and J are TRBV28 and TRBJ1-5; D is uncertain. The CDR3 runs 15 residues. The germline gives CDR1 MDHEN, CDR2 SYDVKM. V was trimmed by 1 base and J by 4 bases, leaving 11 bases between them. The CDR3 DNA sequence: TGTGCCAGCAGTTTATACGACCGAGGGAATCAGCCCCAGCATTTT. Translation: CASSLYDRGNQPQHF.